This is a list of T cell receptor beta chains from one sample in a study of CD8 T cells in ankylosing spondylitis. One entry per CDR3 protein, called by TCRdb with MiXCR from the 5' RACE reads. Of about 800,000 distinct CDR3 sequences in the sample, about 11% were seen once. Sequencing used blood, either unsorted or a sorted T cell fraction (not recorded which). The origin of the receptors is a male donor with ankylosing spondylitis. CDR3s include the opening cysteine and the closing phenylalanine or tryptophan. A D gene is named only where the DNA matches it firmly. Clone sizes are given selectively: once, few, many, or a class where the clone is expanded.

d_call	j_call	cdr3_length	clone_size	v_call	cdr3_nt	cdr3_aa
-	TRBJ1-2	16	few	TRBV6-1	TGTGCCAGCAGTGGGCCAGCGGGACGGCCTAACTATGGCTACACCTTC	CASSGPAGRPNYGYTF
-	TRBJ1-4	16	few	TRBV7-2	TGTGCCAGCAGCAAGTCCCCCAGGGTTGCTAATGAAAAACTGTTTTTT	CASSKSPRVANEKLFF
-	TRBJ2-5	15	-	TRBV11-1	TGTGCCAGCAGTTCATTCCGAGGAGTAGAAGAGACCCAGTACTTC	CASSSFRGVEETQYF
-	TRBJ2-7	15	-	TRBV28	TGTGCCAGCAGTGCGCTTGACAGGAGGGTCTACGAGCAGTACTTC	CASSALDRRVYEQYF
-	TRBJ2-2	15	-	TRBV9	TGTGCCAGCAGCGTAGATCAGGAGAACACCGGGGAGCTGTTTTTT	CASSVDQENTGELFF
TRBD2	TRBJ2-3	16	few	TRBV5-1	TGCGCCAGCAGCTTGCGGACTAGCGGGACCACAGATACGCAGTATTTT	CASSLRTSGTTDTQYF
TRBD2	TRBJ2-5	12	many	TRBV29-1	TGCAGCGTTGCACGGGGAGGGGAGACCCAGTACTTC	CSVARGGETQYF
-	TRBJ2-3	16	-	TRBV7-8	TGTGCCAGCAGCCCATATAGCGGTCCTAGCACAGATACGCAGTATTTT	CASSPYSGPSTDTQYF
-	TRBJ2-7	14	many	TRBV7-8	TGTGCCAGCAAGGGATTGTGGGGCCCCTACGAGCAGTACTTC	CASKGLWGPYEQYF
TRBD1	TRBJ2-7	15	-	TRBV11-2	TGTGCCAGCAGCCTGACAGGGGGCCTTCTCTACGAGCAGTACTTC	CASSLTGGLLYEQYF
-	TRBJ1-2	13	many	TRBV5-1	TGCGCCAGCAGCTTGGAGGGGTACTATGGCTACACCTTC	CASSLEGYYGYTF
-	TRBJ2-5	10	many	TRBV10-3	TGTGCCACAGGGGGGGGGACCCAGTACTTC	CATGGGTQYF
-	TRBJ2-1	13	-	TRBV11-3	TGTGCCAGCAGCTCGGCCATAAGGGATGAGCAGTTCTTC	CASSSAIRDEQFF
-	TRBJ2-1	14	-	TRBV28	TGTGCCAGCACCCTGCCGGACCCTTACAATGAGCAGTTCTTC	CASTLPDPYNEQFF
-	TRBJ1-5	13	few	TRBV10-3	TGTGCCACCAAGGGGGGGCCCAATCAGCCCCAGCATTTT	CATKGGPNQPQHF
-	TRBJ2-5	14	-	TRBV6-1	TGTGCCAGCAGACCGGCGGGGCAGCAAGAGACCCAGTACTTC	CASRPAGQQETQYF
-	TRBJ1-2	11	-	TRBV20-1	TGCAGTGCCGTAGGGCCCTATGGCTACACCTTC	CSAVGPYGYTF
-	TRBJ1-3	15	many	TRBV15	TGTGCCACCAGCAGAGATTTAGCTCCTGGAAACACCATATATTTT	CATSRDLAPGNTIYF
TRBD2	TRBJ2-7	14	-	TRBV5-6	TGTGCCAGCAGCACGGGACTAGCGGGGAGGGGGCAGTACTTC	CASSTGLAGRGQYF
-	TRBJ2-7	14	few	TRBV27	TGTGCCAGCAGTTTAGGCAGACGGATCTACGAGCAGTACTTC	CASSLGRRIYEQYF
-	TRBJ2-7	14	few	TRBV4-3	TGCGCCAGCAGCCAGGCTGTGAGAGGACTCGAGCAGTACTTC	CASSQAVRGLEQYF
-	TRBJ2-3	15	few	TRBV12-3/TRBV12-4	TGTGCCAGCAGTTTACGGGCCCCCCGGTCCGATACGCAGTATTTT	CASSLRAPRSDTQYF
TRBD1	TRBJ2-7	12	many	TRBV25-1	TGTGCCAGCACCCAGGGGGACTACGAGCAGTACTTC	CASTQGDYEQYF
-	TRBJ1-2	13	-	TRBV7-2	TGTGCCAGCAGCTTAGTTAGCGGCTATGGCTACACCTTC	CASSLVSGYGYTF
-	TRBJ2-7	17	-	TRBV10-3	TGTGCCATCAGTGAGGACAACCGGGACTCCTTACCCTACGAGCAGTACTTC	CAISEDNRDSLPYEQYF
-	TRBJ1-1	15	-	TRBV7-2	TGTGCCAGCAGCTTAGCAGGGACTCGGAGCACTGAAGCTTTCTTT	CASSLAGTRSTEAFF
TRBD1	TRBJ2-7	15	few	TRBV28	TGTGCCAGCGAAGACCCGGGACAGGGGGCTGACGAGCAGTACTTC	CASEDPGQGADEQYF
-	TRBJ1-4	11	few	TRBV20-1	TGCAGTGGGTCTATTAATGAAAAACTGTTTTTT	CSGSINEKLFF
TRBD1	TRBJ2-3	13	-	TRBV5-1	TGCGCCACCCAGGGACAGGACACAGATACGCAGTATTTT	CATQGQDTDTQYF
-	TRBJ2-7	14	-	TRBV3-1	TGTGCCAGCAGCACCACAGCGGGTACCTACGAGCAGTACTTC	CASSTTAGTYEQYF
-	TRBJ1-4	12	-	TRBV20-1	TGCAGTGCTAGATTATTAGGGGAAAAACTGTTTTTT	CSARLLGEKLFF
-	TRBJ2-1	15	-	TRBV11-2	TGTGCCAGCACCAGGAAGGGAAAACAGAGGAATGAGCAGTTCTTC	CASTRKGKQRNEQFF
-	TRBJ1-1	13	many	TRBV20-1	TGCAGGGGAGAGTTCCCGGGAACCACTGAAGCTTTCTTT	CRGEFPGTTEAFF
-	TRBJ1-5	14	-	TRBV28	TGTGCCAGCAGTTTGTGGACCTGGGGCCAGCCCCAGCATTTT	CASSLWTWGQPQHF
-	TRBJ1-4	12	-	TRBV18	TGTGCCAGCTCCCAAAGGGCCGAAAAACTGTTTTTT	CASSQRAEKLFF
TRBD1	TRBJ1-2	14	few	TRBV12-3/TRBV12-4	TGTGCCAGCATTAGACAGGGGTCCCTCTATGGCTACACCTTC	CASIRQGSLYGYTF
-	TRBJ2-2	14	many	TRBV24-1	TGTGCCACCAGTTACAGGAGGAACACCGGGGAGCTGTTTTTT	CATSYRRNTGELFF
-	TRBJ2-3	15	many	TRBV29-1	TGCAGCGTTGGAGAAGAAGGGGGTCGCACAGATACGCAGTATTTT	CSVGEEGGRTDTQYF
TRBD1	TRBJ2-3	15	few	TRBV6-1	TGTGCCAGCACCCGGACAGGGGGCGCAGGAGATACGCAGTATTTT	CASTRTGGAGDTQYF
-	TRBJ1-2	16	many	TRBV20-1	TGCAGTGCTAGAGCCTCGATCGGGCAGGCGATCTATGGCTACACCTTC	CSARASIGQAIYGYTF
-	TRBJ2-7	13	few	TRBV6-1	TGTGCCAACAGGGTTAGATTGTCCTCCGAGCAGTACTTC	CANRVRLSSEQYF
-	TRBJ1-4	12	many	TRBV7-9	TGTGCCAGCAGTCTACAGGGAGAAAAACTGTTTTTT	CASSLQGEKLFF
-	TRBJ1-5	15	once	TRBV18	TGTGCCAGCTCCCCTTTGGCGGGGGCAGGGCAGCCCCAGCATTTT	CASSPLAGAGQPQHF
TRBD2	TRBJ2-1	17	many	TRBV4-2	TGTGCCAGCAGCCAACGGGCGGAAGCGGGACCGGACAATGAGCAGTTCTTC	CASSQRAEAGPDNEQFF
-	TRBJ2-5	15	few	TRBV20-1	TGCAGTGCCATAGGAGGGGGACAGCAACAAGAGACCCAGTACTTC	CSAIGGGQQQETQYF
-	TRBJ1-2	14	-	TRBV18	TGTGCCAGCTCACGTACCCTAAGGGAGGATGGCTACACCTTC	CASSRTLREDGYTF
-	TRBJ1-1	14	few	TRBV5-1	TGCGCCAGCAGCTTGGTCTCCTCAGACACTGAAGCTTTCTTT	CASSLVSSDTEAFF
-	TRBJ1-3	16	many	TRBV4-3	TGCGCCAGCAGCCAAGCCAGGGTGAGCTCTGGAAACACCATATATTTT	CASSQARVSSGNTIYF